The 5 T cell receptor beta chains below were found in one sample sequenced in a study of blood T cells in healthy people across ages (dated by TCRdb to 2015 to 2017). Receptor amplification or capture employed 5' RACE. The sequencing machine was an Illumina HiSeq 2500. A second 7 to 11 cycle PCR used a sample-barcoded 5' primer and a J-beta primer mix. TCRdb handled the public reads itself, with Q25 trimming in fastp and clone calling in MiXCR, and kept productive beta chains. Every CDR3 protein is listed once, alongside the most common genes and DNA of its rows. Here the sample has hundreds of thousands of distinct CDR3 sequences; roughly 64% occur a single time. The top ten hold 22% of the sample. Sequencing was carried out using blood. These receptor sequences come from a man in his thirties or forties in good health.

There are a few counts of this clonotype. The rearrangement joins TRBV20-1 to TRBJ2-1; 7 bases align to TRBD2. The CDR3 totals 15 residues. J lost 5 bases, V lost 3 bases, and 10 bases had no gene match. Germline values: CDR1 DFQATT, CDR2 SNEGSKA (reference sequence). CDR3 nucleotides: TGCAGTGCTAGCCGGGGACTCGCGGGGGACAATGAGCAGTTCTTC. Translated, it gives CSASRGLAGDNEQFF.

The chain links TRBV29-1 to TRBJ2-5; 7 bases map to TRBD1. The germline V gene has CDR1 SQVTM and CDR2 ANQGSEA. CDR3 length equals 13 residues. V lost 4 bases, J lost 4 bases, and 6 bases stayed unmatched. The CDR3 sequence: CSVGWTGGETQYF. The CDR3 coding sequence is TGCAGCGTTGGGTGGACAGGTGGAGAGACCCAGTACTTC. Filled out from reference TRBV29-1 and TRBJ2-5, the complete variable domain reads SAVISQKPSRDICQRGTSLTIQCQVDSQVTMMFWYRQQPGQSLTLIATANQGSEATYESGFVIDKFPISRPNLTFSTLTVSNMSPEDSSIYLCSVGWTGGETQYFGPGTRLLVL.

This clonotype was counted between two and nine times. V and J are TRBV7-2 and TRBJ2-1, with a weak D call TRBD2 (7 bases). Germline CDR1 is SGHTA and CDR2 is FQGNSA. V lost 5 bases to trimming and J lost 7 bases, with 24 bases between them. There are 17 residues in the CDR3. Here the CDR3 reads CASSPFRGGGAWNEQFF. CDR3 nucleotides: TGTGCCAGCAGCCCCTTTAGGGGTGGGGGGGCATGGAATGAGCAGTTCTTC.

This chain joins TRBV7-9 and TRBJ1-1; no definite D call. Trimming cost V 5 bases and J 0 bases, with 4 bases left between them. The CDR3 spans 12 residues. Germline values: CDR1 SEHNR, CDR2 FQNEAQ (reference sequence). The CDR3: CASSALNTEAFF. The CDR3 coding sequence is TGTGCCAGCAGCGCGTTGAACACTGAAGCTTTCTTT.

In DNA, the CDR3 is TGTGCCAGCAGTTACGGGGAGACCCTGGGCTACACCTTC. This codes for CASSYGETLGYTF. This chain connects TRBV6-5 to TRBJ1-2; D remains ambiguous. The CDR3 spans 13 residues. Per the germline V gene, CDR1 is MNHEY and CDR2 is SVGAGI. V lost 2 bases and J lost 8, with 12 bases in between.